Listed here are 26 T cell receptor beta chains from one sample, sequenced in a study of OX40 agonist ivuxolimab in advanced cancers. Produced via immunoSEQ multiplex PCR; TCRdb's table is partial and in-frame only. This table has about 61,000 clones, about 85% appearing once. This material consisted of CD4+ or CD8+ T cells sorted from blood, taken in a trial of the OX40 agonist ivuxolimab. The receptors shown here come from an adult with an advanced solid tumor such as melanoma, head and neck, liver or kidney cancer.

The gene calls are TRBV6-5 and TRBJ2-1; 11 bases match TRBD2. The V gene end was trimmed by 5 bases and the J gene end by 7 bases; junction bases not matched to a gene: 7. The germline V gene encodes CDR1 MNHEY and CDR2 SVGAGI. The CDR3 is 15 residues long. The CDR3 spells CASSRSGGAVNEQFF. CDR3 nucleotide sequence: TGTGCCAGCAGTCGTAGCGGGGGGGCGGTAAATGAGCAGTTCTTC.

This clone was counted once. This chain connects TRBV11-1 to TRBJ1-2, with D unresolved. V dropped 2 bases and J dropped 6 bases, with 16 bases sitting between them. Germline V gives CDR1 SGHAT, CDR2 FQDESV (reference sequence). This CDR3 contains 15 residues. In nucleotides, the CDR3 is TGTGCCAGCAGCTTATCCTTGGGCGGGTCCGATGGCTACACCTTC. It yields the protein CASSLSLGGSDGYTF.

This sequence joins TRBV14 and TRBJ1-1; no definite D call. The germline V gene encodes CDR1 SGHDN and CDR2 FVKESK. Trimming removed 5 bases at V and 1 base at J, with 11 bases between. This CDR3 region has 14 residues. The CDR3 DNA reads TGTGCCAGCAGCTTTGGACGTTCGAACACTGAAGCTTTCTTT. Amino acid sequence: CASSFGRSNTEAFF.

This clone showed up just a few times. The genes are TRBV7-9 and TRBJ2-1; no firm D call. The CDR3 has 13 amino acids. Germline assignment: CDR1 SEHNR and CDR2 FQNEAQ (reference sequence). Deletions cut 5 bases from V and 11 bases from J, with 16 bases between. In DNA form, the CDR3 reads TGTGCCAGCAGCCAACCTAAGACCACCAAGCAGTTCTTC. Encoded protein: CASSQPKTTKQFF. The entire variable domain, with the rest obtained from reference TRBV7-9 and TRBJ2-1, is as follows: DTGVSQNPRHKITKRGQNVTFRCDPISEHNRLYWYRQTLGQGPEFLTYFQNEAQLEKSRLLSDRFSAERPKGSFSTLEIQRTEQGDSAMYLCASSQPKTTKQFFGPGTRLTVL.

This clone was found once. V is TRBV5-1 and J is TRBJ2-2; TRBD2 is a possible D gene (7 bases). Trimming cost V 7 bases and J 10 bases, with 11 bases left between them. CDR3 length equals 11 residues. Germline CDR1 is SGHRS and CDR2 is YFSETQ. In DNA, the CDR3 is TGCGCCAGCGGGGGGGCTGCGGAGCTGTTTTTT. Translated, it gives CASGGAAELFF.

The CDR3 sequence: CASSPRGAGTEAFF. In nucleotides, the CDR3 is TGTGCCAGCTCACCGAGGGGGGCAGGCACTGAAGCTTTCTTT. V is TRBV18 and J is TRBJ1-1, with D perhaps matching TRBD1 (6 bases). The CDR3 extends over 14 amino acids. Germline values: CDR1 KGHSH, CDR2 LQKENI. Trimming took off 3 bases at V and 4 bases at J, with 12 bases between the two ends. Using reference TRBV18 and TRBJ1-1 for the parts outside the CDR3, the full variable domain is NAGVMQNPRHLVRRRGQEARLRCSPMKGHSHVYWYRQLPEEGLKFMVYLQKENIIDESGMPKERFSAEFPKEGPSILRIQQVVRGDSAAYFCASSPRGAGTEAFFGQGTRLTVV.

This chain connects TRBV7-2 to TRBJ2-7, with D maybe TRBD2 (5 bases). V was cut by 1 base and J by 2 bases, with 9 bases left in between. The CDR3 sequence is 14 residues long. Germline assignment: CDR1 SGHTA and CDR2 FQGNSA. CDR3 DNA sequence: TGTGCCAGCAGCTTAGGGACTTTCCCCTACGAGCAGTACTTC. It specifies CASSLGTFPYEQYF.

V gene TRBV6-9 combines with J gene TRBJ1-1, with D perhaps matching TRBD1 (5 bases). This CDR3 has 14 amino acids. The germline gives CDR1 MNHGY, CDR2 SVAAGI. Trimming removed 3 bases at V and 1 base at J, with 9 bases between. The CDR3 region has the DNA TGTGCCAGCAGTTACGTCGGGGGGAACACTGAAGCTTTCTTT. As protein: CASSYVGGNTEAFF.

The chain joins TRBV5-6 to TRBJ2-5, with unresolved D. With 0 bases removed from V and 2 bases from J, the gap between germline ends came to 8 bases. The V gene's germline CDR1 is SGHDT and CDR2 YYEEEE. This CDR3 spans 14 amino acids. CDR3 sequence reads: CASSLGTMQETQYF. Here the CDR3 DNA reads TGTGCCAGCAGCTTGGGAACGATGCAAGAGACCCAGTACTTC.

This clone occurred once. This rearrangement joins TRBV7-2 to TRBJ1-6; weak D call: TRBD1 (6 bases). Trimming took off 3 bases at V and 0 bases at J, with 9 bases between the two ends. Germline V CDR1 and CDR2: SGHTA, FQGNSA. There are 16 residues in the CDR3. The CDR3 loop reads CASSFGQSSYNSPLHF. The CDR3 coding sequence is TGTGCCAGCAGCTTTGGACAGAGCTCCTATAATTCACCCCTCCACTTT.

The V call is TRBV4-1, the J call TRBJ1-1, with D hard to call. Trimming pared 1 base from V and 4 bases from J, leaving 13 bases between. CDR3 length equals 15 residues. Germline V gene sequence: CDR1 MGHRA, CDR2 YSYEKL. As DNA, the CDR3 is TGCGCCAGCAGCCAAGGACTGGGTAGCGTCACTGAAGCTTTCTTT. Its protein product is CASSQGLGSVTEAFF.

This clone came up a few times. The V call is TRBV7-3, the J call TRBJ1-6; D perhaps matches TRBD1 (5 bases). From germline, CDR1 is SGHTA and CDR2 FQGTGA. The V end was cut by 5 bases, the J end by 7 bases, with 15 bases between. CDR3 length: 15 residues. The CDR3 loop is CASSREGSSNSPLHF. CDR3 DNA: TGTGCCAGCAGCCGGGAGGGGTCCTCGAATTCACCCCTCCACTTT.

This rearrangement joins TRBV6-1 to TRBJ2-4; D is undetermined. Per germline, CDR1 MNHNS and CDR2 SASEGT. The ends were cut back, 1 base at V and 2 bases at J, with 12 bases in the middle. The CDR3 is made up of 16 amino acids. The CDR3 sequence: CASSEGHLGTKNIQYF. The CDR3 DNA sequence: TGTGCCAGCAGTGAAGGGCACCTTGGAACCAAAAACATTCAGTACTTC.

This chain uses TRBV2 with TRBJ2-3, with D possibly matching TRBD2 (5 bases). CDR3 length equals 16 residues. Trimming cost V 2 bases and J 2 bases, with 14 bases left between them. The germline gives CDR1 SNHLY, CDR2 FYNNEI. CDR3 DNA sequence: TGTGCCAGCAGTGAATTCGGTCAGAGGGCCACAGATACGCAGTATTTT. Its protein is CASSEFGQRATDTQYF. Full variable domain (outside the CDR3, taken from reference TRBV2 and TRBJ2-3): EPEVTQTPSHQVTQMGQEVILRCVPISNHLYFYWYRQILGQKVEFLVSFYNNEISEKSEIFDDQFSVERPDGSNFTLKIRSTKLEDSAMYFCASSEFGQRATDTQYFGPGTRLTVL.

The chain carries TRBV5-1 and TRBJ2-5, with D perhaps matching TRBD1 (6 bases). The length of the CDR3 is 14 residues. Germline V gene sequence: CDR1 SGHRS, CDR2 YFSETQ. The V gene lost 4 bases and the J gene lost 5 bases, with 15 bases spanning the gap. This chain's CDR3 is CASSLGAGRETQYF. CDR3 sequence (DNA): TGCGCCAGCAGCCTGGGGGCAGGCCGGGAGACCCAGTACTTC. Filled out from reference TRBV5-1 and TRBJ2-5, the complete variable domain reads KAGVTQTPRYLIKTRGQQVTLSCSPISGHRSVSWYQQTPGQGLQFLFEYFSETQRNKGNFPGRFSGRQFSNSRSEMNVSTLELGDSALYLCASSLGAGRETQYFGPGTRLLVL.

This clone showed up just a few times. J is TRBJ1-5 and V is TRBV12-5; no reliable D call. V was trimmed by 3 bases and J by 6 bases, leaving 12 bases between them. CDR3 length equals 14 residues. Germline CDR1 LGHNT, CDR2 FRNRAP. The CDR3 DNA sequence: TGTGCTAGTGGTTTTTCTGGAGGAGGTCAGCCCCAGCATTTT. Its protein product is CASGFSGGGQPQHF.

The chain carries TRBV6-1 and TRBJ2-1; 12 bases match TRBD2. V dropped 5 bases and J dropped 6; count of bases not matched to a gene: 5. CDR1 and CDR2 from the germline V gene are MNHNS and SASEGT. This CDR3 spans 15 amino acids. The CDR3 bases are TGTGCCAGCAGTCCTGGGACTAGCGGGCCCAATGAGCAGTTCTTC. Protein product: CASSPGTSGPNEQFF.

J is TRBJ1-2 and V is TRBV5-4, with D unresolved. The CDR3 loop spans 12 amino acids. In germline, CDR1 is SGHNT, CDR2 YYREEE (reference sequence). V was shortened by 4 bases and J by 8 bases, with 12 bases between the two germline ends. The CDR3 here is CASSLGFRGYTF. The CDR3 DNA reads TGTGCCAGCAGCCTGGGATTCCGGGGCTACACCTTC. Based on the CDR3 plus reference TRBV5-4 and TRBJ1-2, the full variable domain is ETGVTQSPTHLIKTRGQQVTLRCSSQSGHNTVSWYQQALGQGPQFIFQYYREEENGRGNFPPRFSGLQFPNYSSELNVNALELDDSALYLCASSLGFRGYTFGSGTRLTVV.

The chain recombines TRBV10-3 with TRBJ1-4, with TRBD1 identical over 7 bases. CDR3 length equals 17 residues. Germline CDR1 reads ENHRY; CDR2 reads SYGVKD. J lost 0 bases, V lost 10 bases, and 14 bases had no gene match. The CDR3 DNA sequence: TGTGCCACAAGAGGGACAGCCAGTCGCGCAACTAATGAAAAACTGTTTTTT. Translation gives CATRGTASRATNEKLFF.

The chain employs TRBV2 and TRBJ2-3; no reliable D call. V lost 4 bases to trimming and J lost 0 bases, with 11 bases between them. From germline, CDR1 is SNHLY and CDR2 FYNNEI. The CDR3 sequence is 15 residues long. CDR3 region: CASSALVGSTDTQYF. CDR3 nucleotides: TGTGCCAGCAGTGCCCTAGTGGGTAGCACAGATACGCAGTATTTT. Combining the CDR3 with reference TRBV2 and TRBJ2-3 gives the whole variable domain EPEVTQTPSHQVTQMGQEVILRCVPISNHLYFYWYRQILGQKVEFLVSFYNNEISEKSEIFDDQFSVERPDGSNFTLKIRSTKLEDSAMYFCASSALVGSTDTQYFGPGTRLTVL.

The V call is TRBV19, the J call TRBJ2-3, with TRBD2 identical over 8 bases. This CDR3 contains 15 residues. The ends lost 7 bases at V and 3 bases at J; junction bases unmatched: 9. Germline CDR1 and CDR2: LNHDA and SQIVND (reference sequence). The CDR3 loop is CASTATSARTDTQYF. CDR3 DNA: TGTGCCAGTACCGCGACTAGCGCGAGGACAGATACGCAGTATTTT.

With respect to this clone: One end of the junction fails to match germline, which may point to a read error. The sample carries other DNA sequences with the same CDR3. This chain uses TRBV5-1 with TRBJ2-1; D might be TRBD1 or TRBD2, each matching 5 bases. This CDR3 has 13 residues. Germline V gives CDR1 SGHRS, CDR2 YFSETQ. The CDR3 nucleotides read TGCGCCAGCAGCTTGGGGGGGTACAACGAGCAGTTCTTC. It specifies CASSLGGYNEQFF.

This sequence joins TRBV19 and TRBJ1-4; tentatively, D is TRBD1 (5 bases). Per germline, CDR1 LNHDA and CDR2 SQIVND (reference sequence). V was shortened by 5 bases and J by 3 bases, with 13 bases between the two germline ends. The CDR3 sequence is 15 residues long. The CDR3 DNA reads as TGTGCCAGTAGTCAAACAGGCCTGGCTAATGAAAAACTGTTTTTT. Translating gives CASSQTGLANEKLFF.

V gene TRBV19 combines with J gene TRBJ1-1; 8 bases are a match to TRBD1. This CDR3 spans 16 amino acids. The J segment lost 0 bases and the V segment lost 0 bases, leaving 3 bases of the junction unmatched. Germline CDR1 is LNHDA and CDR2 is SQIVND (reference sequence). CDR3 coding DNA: TGTGCCAGTAGTATAGACCCGGGACAGGTGAACACTGAAGCTTTCTTT. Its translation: CASSIDPGQVNTEAFF.

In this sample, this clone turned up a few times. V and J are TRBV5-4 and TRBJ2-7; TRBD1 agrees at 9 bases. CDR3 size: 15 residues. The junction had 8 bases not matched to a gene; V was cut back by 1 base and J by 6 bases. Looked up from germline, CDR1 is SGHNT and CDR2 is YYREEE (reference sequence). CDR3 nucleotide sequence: TGTGCCAGCAGCTTGAGGGACAGGGTATGGAGCGAGCAGTACTTC. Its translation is CASSLRDRVWSEQYF.

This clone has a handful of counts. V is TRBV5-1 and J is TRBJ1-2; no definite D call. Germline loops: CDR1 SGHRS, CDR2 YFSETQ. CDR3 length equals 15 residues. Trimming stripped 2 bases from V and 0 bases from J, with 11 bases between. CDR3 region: CASSLNDGANYGYTF. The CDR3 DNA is TGCGCCAGCAGCTTAAATGACGGAGCTAACTATGGCTACACCTTC.